This T cell receptor (beta chain) emerged from a study of T-cell memory formation after mild COVID-19. Broader study findings: Contracting clones from day 15 to 85 had balanced CD4/CD8; later expanders favoured CD4+.

On this clonotype itself: Its antigen remains unknown.

V was shortened by 1 base and J by 2 bases, with 10 bases between the two germline ends. There are 15 residues in the CDR3. TCRdb itself ran the 5' RACE reads through MiXCR, one entry per CDR3 protein. The table includes under 400,000 distinct CDR3 sequences, 20% to 25% detected once. The rearrangement joins TRBV12-3 or TRBV12-4 to TRBJ2-3; D is tentatively TRBD1 or TRBD2 (5 bases each). This sequence originates from an adult woman who had mild COVID-19 (a few samples of this study predate the infection). Cell type and time point are not known. Sequencing was performed on PBMCs or a T cell subset sorted from them (not recorded which). CDR3 sequence reads: CASSLGGPLTDTQYF. CDR3 sequence (DNA): TGTGCCAGCAGTTTAGGGGGACCTCTCACAGATACGCAGTATTTT.